Shown below are 11 T cell receptor beta chains from a single sample sequenced in a study of cytotoxic CD8 clonotypes in ibrutinib-treated CLL. Assay: immunoSEQ multiplex PCR; the TCRdb copy retains only in-frame clones and omits some. Among about 140,000 clones listed, around 93% were seen once. The source was PBMCs, collected after 12 months of ibrutinib treatment. Receptors were obtained from a human donor with chronic lymphocytic leukemia.

The chain is built from TRBV5-1 and TRBJ2-7; possibly TRBD2 for D (5 bases). V was trimmed by 2 bases and J by 6 bases, leaving 15 bases between them. CDR3 length: 14 residues. CDR1 SGHRS and CDR2 YFSETQ come from the germline V gene. The CDR3 nucleotides are TGCGCCAGCAGCTTCGGGGATAACGCTGGCGAGCAGTACTTC. Encoded protein: CASSFGDNAGEQYF.

This sequence joins TRBV11-3 and TRBJ2-1; maybe TRBD1 (7 bases). V shed 5 bases and J shed 0 bases, with 11 bases lying between them. This CDR3 is built from 15 residues. Germline assignment: CDR1 SGHNT and CDR2 YENEEA. CDR3 protein: CASSPEGASYNEQFF. The CDR3 DNA reads as TGTGCCAGCAGCCCGGAGGGGGCCTCCTACAATGAGCAGTTCTTC. Together with reference TRBV11-3 and TRBJ2-1, the CDR3 gives the full variable domain: EAGVVQSPRYKIIEKKQPVAFWCNPISGHNTLYWYLQNLGQGPELLIRYENEEAVDDSQLPKDRFSAERLKGVDSTLKIQPAELGDSAVYLCASSPEGASYNEQFFGPGTRLTVL.

The chain uses TRBV5-1 and TRBJ2-7, with a weak D call TRBD2 (6 bases). Trimming took off 0 bases at V and 5 bases at J, with 12 bases between the two ends. This CDR3 is built from 14 residues. Germline CDR1 SGHRS, CDR2 YFSETQ. Here the CDR3 reads CASSLASESNEQYF. CDR3 sequence (DNA): TGCGCCAGCAGCTTGGCTAGCGAATCTAACGAGCAGTACTTC.

The chain couples TRBV7-6 to TRBJ2-7, with D tentatively TRBD1 or TRBD2 (5 bases each). The CDR3 has 14 amino acids. Germline lookup yields CDR1 SGHVS and CDR2 FNYEAQ. V was pared by 4 bases and J by 6 bases, with 16 bases between. In nucleotides, the CDR3 is TGTGCCAGCAGCTCCTCTGGGGGAAGTCTCGAGCAGTACTTC. Its translation is CASSSSGGSLEQYF.

The sample holds one count of this clone. The rearrangement joins TRBV11-2 to TRBJ2-7; the match to TRBD1 covers 9 bases. There are 15 residues in the CDR3. V shed 3 bases and J 2 bases; nucleotides not matched to a gene: 5. CDR1 is SGHAT, CDR2 FQNNGV, per germline. The CDR3 DNA reads TGTGCCAGCAGCTTCGGACAGGGGAAGACCTACGAGCAGTACTTC. This translates into CASSFGQGKTYEQYF.

The chain couples TRBV9 to TRBJ2-7; 7 nucleotides match TRBD1. Germline values: CDR1 SGDLS, CDR2 YYNGEE. There are 14 residues in the CDR3. V lost 0 bases, J lost 6 bases, and 6 bases stayed unmatched. CDR3 nucleotides: TGTGCCAGCAGCGTAGACCAGGGGGTGGGCGAGCAGTACTTC. Encoded protein: CASSVDQGVGEQYF.

The V and J genes are TRBV29-1 and TRBJ1-1, with 8 bases that match TRBD1. The germline gives CDR1 SQVTM, CDR2 ANQGSEA. The CDR3 sequence is 12 residues long. With V trimmed by 7 bases and J by 3 bases, 4 bases remained unmatched. In DNA form, the CDR3 reads TGCAGCGCCGAGGACAGGGACACTGAAGCTTTCTTT. This encodes CSAEDRDTEAFF.

The gene calls are TRBV28 and TRBJ1-4; D remains unclear. The CDR3 is made up of 14 amino acids. Germline CDR1 reads MDHEN; CDR2 reads SYDVKM. V lost 3 bases, J lost 5 bases, and 10 bases lay in between. As DNA, the CDR3 is TGTGCCAGCAGTTTGACACAGAGAAATGAAAAACTGTTTTTT. Residues: CASSLTQRNEKLFF.

This clone was counted only a few times. The chain recombines TRBV2 with TRBJ2-7; D ambiguous. CDR3 length: 13 residues. Trimming shortened V by 4 bases and J by 2 bases, and 9 bases separated the two germline ends. CDR1 and CDR2 from the germline V gene are SNHLY and FYNNEI. The CDR3 reads CASSVGPPYEQYF. CDR3 sequence (DNA): TGTGCCAGCAGTGTCGGCCCCCCCTACGAGCAGTACTTC.

This chain links TRBV19 with TRBJ1-2; 7 bases fit TRBD1. The CDR3 has 18 residues. Germline-derived CDR1 and CDR2 are LNHDA and SQIVND (reference sequence). The V and J ends lost 5 bases and 4 bases, in that order; junction bases with no gene match: 19. CDR3 sequence: CASSQPTGPRGEGYGYTF. CDR3 bases: TGTGCCAGTAGTCAACCGACAGGGCCGAGAGGAGAGGGCTATGGCTACACCTTC.

The chain has TRBV29-1 and TRBJ1-4, with D perhaps TRBD1 (6 bases). V was shortened by 7 bases and J by 7 bases, with 16 bases between the two germline ends. From germline, CDR1 is SQVTM and CDR2 ANQGSEA. The CDR3 contains 13 residues. The CDR3 region is CSATGIVGEKLFF. Written as DNA, the CDR3 is TGCAGCGCTACAGGGATAGTAGGTGAAAAACTGTTTTTT.